This T cell receptor (beta chain) was documented in a study of blood T cell repertoires in COVID-19. Study background: Spain, Italy and the United States supplied samples that represented acute and convalescent COVID-19.

In this sample, this clone turned up once. Clones were read by immunoSEQ multiplex PCR, and TCRdb kept only the in-frame ones, dropping some. The sample has roughly 100,000 clones, over 75% seen once. The CDR3 length is 16 residues. The trim removed 0 bases at V and 3 bases at J, leaving 4 bases unmatched. Germline V gene sequence: CDR1 MNHEY, CDR2 SVGAGI. The gene calls are TRBV6-5 and TRBJ2-2; TRBD1 matches 7 bases. The source of this sequence is a woman aged 25 to 39 with acute or convalescent COVID-19. Sequenced input: peripheral blood. The CDR3 sequence is CASSYSRGQHTGELFF. The DNA for the CDR3 is TGTGCCAGCAGTTACTCGAGGGGGCAACACACCGGGGAGCTGTTTTTT.